This T cell receptor beta chain was recorded in a study of T cell responses to AZD1222 COVID-19 vaccine. TCRdb's table, derived via immunoSEQ multiplex PCR, lists solely in-frame clones and lacks some. The table shows roughly 91,000 clones, with approximately 89% occurring only once. Trimming removed 4 bases at V and 10 bases at J, with 18 bases between. The CDR3 sequence is 14 residues long. Germline CDR1 is SGHNT and CDR2 is YYREEE (reference sequence). The chain combines TRBV5-4 with TRBJ2-1; a possible D gene is TRBD2 (6 bases). This sample comprised peripheral blood, obtained on day 0 of AZD1222 vaccination. This TCR derives from an adult in good health. CDR3 region: CASSLRDLPQEQFF. Written as DNA, the CDR3 is TGTGCCAGCAGCCTCAGGGACTTACCACAGGAGCAGTTCTTC.